This TCR beta chain was recovered during a study of early T cells in non-severe SARS-CoV-2 infection. The CDR3 is made up of 16 amino acids. Trimming removed 5 bases from V and 4 bases from J; junction bases left unmatched: 12. Germline loops: CDR1 SEHNR, CDR2 FQNEAQ (reference sequence). Attached unique molecular identifiers marked individual cDNA molecules. TCRdb re-analysed the 5' RACE reads in MiXCR, keeping a single row per CDR3 protein. This repertoire shows 100,000 to 120,000 distinct CDR3 sequences, around 12% found once; its top ten account for 3% to 4.5%. There are many counts of this clonotype.

Sequenced here: whole blood, sampled at baseline. The chain links TRBV7-9 to TRBJ1-1, with 8 bases lining up with TRBD1. This TCR was recovered from an adult who was a healthcare worker with PCR-confirmed SARS-CoV-2 infection or an uninfected control (not recorded which). CDR3 protein: CASSPRTGRASTEAFF. Here the CDR3 DNA reads TGTGCCAGCAGCCCCCGGACAGGGAGAGCGTCCACTGAAGCTTTCTTT.